Shown below are 7 T cell receptor beta chains from a single sample sequenced in a study of blood T cell repertoires in COVID-19. The method was immunoSEQ multiplex PCR; TCRdb's version includes in-frame clones alone and lacks a portion of them. The data hold about 250,000 clones, with 85% to 90% observed a single time. Material for sequencing was PBMCs or T cells enriched from blood (not recorded which). Receptors originate from a man between 18 and 35 years old who had recovered from COVID-19.

V is TRBV19 and J is TRBJ2-2; 8 bases map to TRBD1. Germline trimming cut 4 bases from V and 8 bases from J; bases unmatched to any gene: 12. Germline values: CDR1 LNHDA, CDR2 SQIVND (reference sequence). This CDR3 is 16 amino acids long. DNA of the CDR3: TGTGCCAGTAGTAGACAGGGGATGCCCGCGGGAGGGGAGCTGTTTTTT. Translation: CASSRQGMPAGGELFF.

The V gene is TRBV15, the J gene TRBJ1-2, with a possible D match to TRBD1 (6 bases). V lost 1 base to trimming and J lost 2 bases, with 11 bases between them. There are 15 residues in the CDR3. From germline, CDR1 is LNHNV and CDR2 YYDKDF (reference sequence). The CDR3 DNA is TGTGCCACCAGCAGAGCGGACAGCTTAAACTATGGCTACACCTTC. It specifies CATSRADSLNYGYTF. Supplemented by reference TRBV15 and TRBJ1-2, the full variable domain reads DAMVIQNPRYQVTQFGKPVTLSCSQTLNHNVMYWYQQKSSQAPKLLFHYYDKDFNNEADTPDNFQSRRPNTSFCFLDIRSPGLGDTAMYLCATSRADSLNYGYTFGSGTRLTVV.

The chain uses TRBV5-1 and TRBJ1-1; 7 bases match TRBD1. V was pared by 4 bases and J by 0 bases, with 9 bases of the junction left unmatched. The germline V gene has CDR1 SGHRS and CDR2 YFSETQ. CDR3 size: 16 residues. CDR3 region: CASSPDPGTVNTEAFF. As DNA, the CDR3 is TGCGCCAGCAGCCCGGACCCCGGGACAGTGAACACTGAAGCTTTCTTT.

The genes are TRBV15 and TRBJ1-2; D is uncertain. Germline V lookup: CDR1 LNHNV, CDR2 YYDKDF (reference sequence). V lost 0 bases and J 4 bases, leaving 9 bases between the germline ends. This CDR3 comprises 14 residues. CDR3: CATSRDKRSYGYTF. CDR3 sequence (DNA): TGTGCCACCAGCAGAGATAAAAGGAGCTATGGCTACACCTTC.

CDR3 in DNA: TGTGCCAGCAGTTTAGAGGGGACTAGCGGAGATACGCAGTATTTT. Protein product: CASSLEGTSGDTQYF. The chain couples TRBV28 to TRBJ2-3; 11 bases fit TRBD2. The V gene end was trimmed by 2 bases and the J gene end by 5 bases; junction bases not matched to a gene: 3. The CDR3 runs 15 residues. Germline CDR1 MDHEN, CDR2 SYDVKM.

The rearrangement uses TRBV7-8 and TRBJ2-7; D might be TRBD2 (5 bases). This CDR3 region has 13 residues. Trimming pared 2 bases from V and 2 bases from J, leaving 7 bases between. CDR1 is SGHVS, CDR2 FQNEAQ, per germline. CDR3 sequence (DNA): TGTGCCAGCAGCTTAATACTAGCCTACGAGCAGTACTTC. Amino acids: CASSLILAYEQYF. The full variable domain, its missing parts supplied by reference TRBV7-8 and TRBJ2-7, is GAGVSQSPRYKVAKRGQDVALRCDPISGHVSLFWYQQALGQGPEFLTYFQNEAQLDKSGLPSDRFFAERPEGSVSTLKIQRTQQEDSAVYLCASSLILAYEQYFGPGTRLTVT.

The chain employs TRBV19 and TRBJ2-7, with 8 bases that match TRBD2. Trimming removed 7 bases from V and 0 bases from J; junction bases left unmatched: 8. The germline gives CDR1 LNHDA, CDR2 SQIVND (reference sequence). The CDR3 totals 15 residues. CDR3 sequence (DNA): TGTGCCAGTACCCCCGCGAGCGGGAGCTCCTACGAGCAGTACTTC. It specifies CASTPASGSSYEQYF.